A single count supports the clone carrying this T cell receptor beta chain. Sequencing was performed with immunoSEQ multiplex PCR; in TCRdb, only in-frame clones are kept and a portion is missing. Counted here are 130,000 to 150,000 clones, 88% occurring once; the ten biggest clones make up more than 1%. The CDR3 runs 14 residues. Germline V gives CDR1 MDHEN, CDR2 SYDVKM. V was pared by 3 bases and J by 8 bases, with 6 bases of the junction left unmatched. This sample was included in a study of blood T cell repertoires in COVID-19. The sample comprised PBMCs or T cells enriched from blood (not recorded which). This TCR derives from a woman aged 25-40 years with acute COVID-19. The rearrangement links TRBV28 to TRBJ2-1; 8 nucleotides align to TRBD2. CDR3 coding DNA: TGTGCCAGCAGTTTTCCAGCGGGAGAGCATGAGCAGTTCTTC. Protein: CASSFPAGEHEQFF.